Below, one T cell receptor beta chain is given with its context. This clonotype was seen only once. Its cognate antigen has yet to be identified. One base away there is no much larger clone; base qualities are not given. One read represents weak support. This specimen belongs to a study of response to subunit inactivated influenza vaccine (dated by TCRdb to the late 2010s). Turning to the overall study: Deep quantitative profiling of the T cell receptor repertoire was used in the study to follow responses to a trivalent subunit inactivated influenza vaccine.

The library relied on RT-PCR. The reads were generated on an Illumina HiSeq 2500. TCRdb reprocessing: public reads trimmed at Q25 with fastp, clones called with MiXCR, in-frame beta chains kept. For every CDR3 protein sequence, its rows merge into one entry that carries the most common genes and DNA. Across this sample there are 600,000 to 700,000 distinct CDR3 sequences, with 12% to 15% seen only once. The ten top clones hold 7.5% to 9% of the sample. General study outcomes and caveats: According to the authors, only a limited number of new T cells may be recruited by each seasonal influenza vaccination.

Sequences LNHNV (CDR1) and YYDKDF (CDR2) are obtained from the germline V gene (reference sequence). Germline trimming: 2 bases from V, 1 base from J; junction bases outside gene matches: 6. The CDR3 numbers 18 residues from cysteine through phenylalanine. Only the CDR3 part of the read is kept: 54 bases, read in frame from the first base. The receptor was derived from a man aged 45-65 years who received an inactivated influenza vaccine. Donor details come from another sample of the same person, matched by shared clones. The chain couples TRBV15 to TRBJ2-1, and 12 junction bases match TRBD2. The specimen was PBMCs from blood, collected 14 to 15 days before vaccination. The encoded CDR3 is CATSRLAGGPWSYNEQFF. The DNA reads TGTGCCACCAGCAGACTAGCGGGAGGGCCTTGGTCCTACAATGAGCAGTTCTTC.